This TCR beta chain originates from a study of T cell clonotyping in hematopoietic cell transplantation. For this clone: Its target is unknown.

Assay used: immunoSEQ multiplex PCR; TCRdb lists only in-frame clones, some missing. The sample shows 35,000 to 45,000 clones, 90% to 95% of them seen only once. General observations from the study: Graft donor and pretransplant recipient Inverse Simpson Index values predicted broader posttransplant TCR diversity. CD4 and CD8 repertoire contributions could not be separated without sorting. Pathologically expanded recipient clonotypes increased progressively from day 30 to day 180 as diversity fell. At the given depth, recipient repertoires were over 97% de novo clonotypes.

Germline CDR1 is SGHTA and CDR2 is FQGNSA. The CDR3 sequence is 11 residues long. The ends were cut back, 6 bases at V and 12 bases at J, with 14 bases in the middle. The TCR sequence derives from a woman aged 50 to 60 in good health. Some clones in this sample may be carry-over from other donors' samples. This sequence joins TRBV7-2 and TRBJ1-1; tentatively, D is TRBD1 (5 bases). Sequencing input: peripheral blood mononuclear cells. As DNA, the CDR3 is TGTGCCAGCAGTTCCGGGACGGAGACTTTCTTT. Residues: CASSSGTETFF.